The 2 T cell receptor beta chains below all came from one sample that was sequenced in a study of blood T cells in healthy people across ages. A sample-barcoded 5' primer and a J-beta primer mix were used in a second PCR of roughly 6 to 11 cycles. TCRdb recomputed calls from the 5' RACE reads with MiXCR, one row per CDR3 protein. The data hold about 570,000 distinct CDR3 sequences, with roughly a quarter observed a single time. This same sample was also part of a study on T cells of mothers and their children.

Specimen: blood. These receptors were collected from a boy aged 2 to 10 in good health.

The V and J genes are TRBV7-9 and TRBJ1-3; D may be TRBD1 (6 bases). The germline V gene encodes CDR1 SEHNR and CDR2 FQNEAQ (reference sequence). The length of the CDR3 is 16 residues. V was trimmed by 2 bases and J by 0 bases, leaving 11 bases between them. CDR3 in amino acids: CASSLPGQFSGNTIYF. The CDR3 coding sequence is TGTGCCAGCAGCTTACCCGGACAGTTCTCTGGAAACACCATATATTTT.

The rearrangement links TRBV3-1 to TRBJ2-5; no reliable D call. The J call may be wrong; the DNA end is better matched by TRBJ2-7. The CDR3 consists of 15 residues. The germline gives CDR1 LGHDT, CDR2 YNNKEL (reference sequence). The CDR3 is CASSQERAVSYEQYF. CDR3 sequence (DNA): TGTGCCAGCAGCCAAGAAAGGGCGGTCTCCTACGAGCAGTACTTC.